Listed below are T cell receptor beta chains from one sample, sequenced in a study of T cells in Graves' hyperthyroidism and ophthalmopathy. MiXCR, applied by TCRdb to the multiplex PCR reads, yields one record per CDR3 protein. The sample carries 500,000 to 550,000 distinct CDR3 sequences, 20% recorded once. The sequenced sample consisted of blood. The receptors come from a man between 40 and 49 years old with Graves' ophthalmopathy. Both conserved end residues are part of each CDR3. The D gene is left open where the match is weak. Not all rows give a size; the values are once, few, many and, for expanded clones, a class.

V gene	CDR3 length	J gene	clone size	D gene	CDR3 DNA	CDR3 protein
TRBV18	14	TRBJ1-3	few	NA	TGTGCCAGCTCACCGGGGGTTCTTGGAAACACCATATATTTT	CASSPGVLGNTIYF
TRBV20-1	13	TRBJ2-7	few	TRBD2	TGCAGTGGGCTACACCAGCGGGAGAACGAGCAGTACTTC	CSGLHQRENEQYF
TRBV13	16	TRBJ1-1	many	NA	TGTGCCAGCAGCCTCGGGGGGGCCCCGGTAGGGTCTGAAGCTTTCTTT	CASSLGGAPVGSEAFF
TRBV24-1	15	TRBJ1-2	NA	NA	TGTGCCACCAGTGATTCCGGGACGCCCTTTTATGGCTACACCTTC	CATSDSGTPFYGYTF
TRBV15	15	TRBJ1-1	NA	TRBD1	TGTGCCACCAGCCCCGGGACAGGAATGAGCACTGAAGCTTTCTTT	CATSPGTGMSTEAFF
TRBV5-1	14	TRBJ2-3	many	NA	TGCGCCAGCAGCTGGGGGACTAGCACAGATACGCAGTATTTT	CASSWGTSTDTQYF
TRBV28	15	TRBJ1-4	NA	TRBD1	TGTGCCAGCAGTTTTCAGGGGGGACCCAATGAAAAACTGTTTTTT	CASSFQGGPNEKLFF
TRBV28	13	TRBJ2-1	NA	NA	TGTGCCAGCAGCATCCAGGGAATCAATGAGCAGCTCTTC	CASSIQGINEQLF
TRBV7-3	15	TRBJ1-2	few	NA	TGTGCCAGCAGCTTAAAACCCGGTTTTAACTATGGCTACACCTTC	CASSLKPGFNYGYTF
TRBV19	15	TRBJ1-1	NA	TRBD1	TGTGCCAGTAGTATAGACACAGGGGGATCCACTGAAGCTTTCTTT	CASSIDTGGSTEAFF
TRBV5-5	16	TRBJ2-1	NA	NA	TGTGCCAGCAGCTTGCTAGTCAGGGTAGAAAACAATGAGCAGTTCTTC	CASSLLVRVENNEQFF
TRBV5-1	16	TRBJ2-6	NA	NA	TGCGCCAGCAGCCACTATCCCCAGGGCTCGGCCAACGTCCTGACTTTC	CASSHYPQGSANVLTF
TRBV6-1	15	TRBJ1-1	NA	NA	TGTGCCAGCAGCTTCCTGGGGAGGCTGAACACTGAAGCTTTCTTT	CASSFLGRLNTEAFF
TRBV11-2	16	TRBJ2-1	NA	TRBD1	TGTGCCAGCAGCCCCTGGACAGGGGGCCCCTTGAATGAGCAGTTCTTC	CASSPWTGGPLNEQFF
TRBV2	15	TRBJ1-4	few	NA	TGTGCCAGCAGCGCCGGAACAGGGACTAATGAAAAACTGTTTTTT	CASSAGTGTNEKLFF
TRBV19	14	TRBJ1-1	NA	NA	TGTGCTACCCGTGTGGGTGGGCGCGAGGGTGAAGCTTTCTTT	CATRVGGREGEAFF
TRBV10-3	14	TRBJ1-1	NA	NA	TGTGCTTATAGGGGTGATCTGGAGAACACTGAAGCTTTCTTT	CAYRGDLENTEAFF
TRBV9	17	TRBJ1-1	many	NA	TGTGCCAGCAGCATAGGAGGGTCTTGGGGTATGAACACTGAAGCTTTCTTT	CASSIGGSWGMNTEAFF
TRBV6-2/TRBV6-3	17	TRBJ2-7	NA	TRBD2	TGTGCCAGCAGCACCCTCGGGCCCCGGGACTATTCCTACGAGCAGTACTTC	CASSTLGPRDYSYEQYF
TRBV18	17	TRBJ2-3	NA	NA	TGTGCCAGCTCACCGCAGACTACTTCTTCGGGCACAGATACGCAGTATTTT	CASSPQTTSSGTDTQYF
TRBV2	15	TRBJ2-3	NA	TRBD1	TGTGCCAGCAGTTACGGGACAGACAGCACAGATACGCAGTATTTT	CASSYGTDSTDTQYF
TRBV6-2/TRBV6-3	13	TRBJ1-6	NA	NA	TGTGCCAGCACCAGGACATGGGGATCACCCCTCCACTTT	CASTRTWGSPLHF
TRBV9	15	TRBJ1-2	many	TRBD1	TGTGCCAGCAGCGCCCGACGGACAGGGGGCGTCGGCTACACCTTC	CASSARRTGGVGYTF
TRBV6-2/TRBV6-3	12	TRBJ1-2	NA	NA	TGTGCCAGCAGTTCCGACAGTTTCGGCTACACCTTC	CASSSDSFGYTF
TRBV25-1	12	TRBJ2-7	NA	NA	TGTGCCAGCAGTATCATCGGGGACGAGCAGTACTTC	CASSIIGDEQYF
TRBV7-2	14	TRBJ1-1	many	NA	TGTGCCAGCAGCTTAGGCCCCCTAAGGAATGAAGCTTTCTTT	CASSLGPLRNEAFF
TRBV5-1	14	TRBJ1-1	many	TRBD1	TGCGCCAGCAGCTTGAGACAGGGAGGCACTGAAGCTTTCTTT	CASSLRQGGTEAFF
TRBV6-2/TRBV6-3	16	TRBJ1-2	NA	TRBD1	TGTGCCAGCAGACCCTCCGGGACAGGGGCTAACTATGGCTACACCTTC	CASRPSGTGANYGYTF
TRBV3-1	18	TRBJ2-4	many	NA	TGTGCCAGCAGCCACAATGGTAGAGGCGAGGTGAGCGGAAACATTCAGTACTTC	CASSHNGRGEVSGNIQYF
TRBV9	17	TRBJ1-1	NA	NA	TGTGCCAGCAGCCCGCGAGGGGGGGGCGGCTTTAACACTGAAGCTTTCTTT	CASSPRGGGGFNTEAFF
TRBV19	15	TRBJ2-1	NA	TRBD2	TGTGCCAGTAGTCCCGGACTAGCCACCTACAATGAGCAGTTCTTC	CASSPGLATYNEQFF
TRBV10-3	14	TRBJ1-2	NA	NA	TGTGCCATCAGTGAGTCGTCGGCGGCTTCGGGCTACACCTTC	CAISESSAASGYTF
TRBV3-1	14	TRBJ1-5	many	NA	TGTGCCAGCAGTCCGGGCAGGGGCAATCAGCCCCAGCATTTT	CASSPGRGNQPQHF
TRBV6-1	16	TRBJ2-3	once	TRBD1	TGTGCCAGCAGGCCCGGGACAGGGGGCGATGGAGATACGCAGTATTTT	CASRPGTGGDGDTQYF
TRBV25-1	14	TRBJ2-3	NA	NA	TGTGCCAGCCCCCTAGCGCGGGGCCCAGATACGCAGTATTTT	CASPLARGPDTQYF
TRBV27	13	TRBJ2-3	few	NA	TGTGCCAGCAGGGGGGCTGCTCCAGATACGCAGTATTTT	CASRGAAPDTQYF